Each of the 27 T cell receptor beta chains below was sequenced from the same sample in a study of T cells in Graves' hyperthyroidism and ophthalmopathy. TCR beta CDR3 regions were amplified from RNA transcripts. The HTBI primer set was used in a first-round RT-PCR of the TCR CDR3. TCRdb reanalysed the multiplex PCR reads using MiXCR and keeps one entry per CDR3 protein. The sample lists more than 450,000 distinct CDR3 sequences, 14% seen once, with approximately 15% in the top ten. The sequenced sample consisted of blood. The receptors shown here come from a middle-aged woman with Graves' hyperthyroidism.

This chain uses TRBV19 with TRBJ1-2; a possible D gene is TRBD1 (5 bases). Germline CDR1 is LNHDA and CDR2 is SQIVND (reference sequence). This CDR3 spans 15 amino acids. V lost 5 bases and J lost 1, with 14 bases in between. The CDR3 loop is CASSPKRGGNYGYTF. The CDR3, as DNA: TGTGCCAGTAGTCCCAAGAGGGGAGGTAACTATGGCTACACCTTC.

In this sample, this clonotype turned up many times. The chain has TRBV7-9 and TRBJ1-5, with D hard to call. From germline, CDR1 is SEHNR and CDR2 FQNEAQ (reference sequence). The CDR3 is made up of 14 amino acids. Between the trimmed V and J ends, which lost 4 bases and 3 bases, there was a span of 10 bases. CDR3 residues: CASSSDVYNQPQHF. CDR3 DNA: TGTGCCAGCAGCTCGGACGTTTACAATCAGCCCCAGCATTTT.

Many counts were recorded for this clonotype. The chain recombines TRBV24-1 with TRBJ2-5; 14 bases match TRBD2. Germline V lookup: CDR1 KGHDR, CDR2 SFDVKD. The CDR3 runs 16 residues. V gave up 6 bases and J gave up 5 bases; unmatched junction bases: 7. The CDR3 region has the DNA TGTGCCACCAGTAGTGTGACTAGCGGGAGGGCGGAGACCCAGTACTTC. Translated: CATSSVTSGRAETQYF.

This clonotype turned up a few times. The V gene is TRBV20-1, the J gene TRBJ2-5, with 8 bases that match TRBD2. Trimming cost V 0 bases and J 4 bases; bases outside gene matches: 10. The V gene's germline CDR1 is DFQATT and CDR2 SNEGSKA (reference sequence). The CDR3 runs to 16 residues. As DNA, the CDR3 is TGCAGTGCTAGAGACCCCTTAGCGGGATTGGGAGAGACCCAGTACTTC. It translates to CSARDPLAGLGETQYF.

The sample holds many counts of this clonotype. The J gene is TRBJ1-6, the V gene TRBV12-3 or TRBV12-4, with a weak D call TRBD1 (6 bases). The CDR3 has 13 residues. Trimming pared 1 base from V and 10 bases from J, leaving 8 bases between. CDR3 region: CASSLEGGSPLHF. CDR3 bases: TGTGCCAGCAGTTTAGAGGGGGGATCACCCCTCCACTTT.

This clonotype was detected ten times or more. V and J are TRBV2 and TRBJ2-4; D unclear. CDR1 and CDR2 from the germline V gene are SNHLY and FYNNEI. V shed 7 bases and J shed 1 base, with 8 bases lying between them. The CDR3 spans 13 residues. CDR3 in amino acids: CASTPFAKNIQYF. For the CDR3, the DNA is TGTGCCAGCACCCCTTTTGCCAAAAACATTCAGTACTTC.

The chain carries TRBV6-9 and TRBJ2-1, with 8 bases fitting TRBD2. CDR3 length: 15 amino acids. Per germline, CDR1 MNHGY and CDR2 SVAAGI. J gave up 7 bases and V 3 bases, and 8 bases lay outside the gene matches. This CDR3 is CASSYLSGSGNEQFF. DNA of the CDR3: TGTGCCAGCAGTTACCTCAGCGGGAGCGGTAATGAGCAGTTCTTC.

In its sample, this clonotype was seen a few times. The CDR3 DNA is TGTGCCAGCTCAAAAGGACTAGCGGGAGGAGGTTACAATGAGCAGTTCTTC. Translating gives CASSKGLAGGGYNEQFF. The genes are TRBV18 and TRBJ2-1; 14 positions match TRBD2. J lost 4 bases, V lost 5 bases, and 7 bases had no gene match. Germline values: CDR1 KGHSH, CDR2 LQKENI. This CDR3 comprises 17 residues.

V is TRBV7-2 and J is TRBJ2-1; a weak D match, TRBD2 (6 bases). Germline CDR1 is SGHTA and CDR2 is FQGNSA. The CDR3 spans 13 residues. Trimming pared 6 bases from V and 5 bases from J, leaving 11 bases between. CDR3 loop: CASRTGVNNEQFF. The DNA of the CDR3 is TGTGCCAGCAGAACGGGAGTTAACAATGAGCAGTTCTTC.

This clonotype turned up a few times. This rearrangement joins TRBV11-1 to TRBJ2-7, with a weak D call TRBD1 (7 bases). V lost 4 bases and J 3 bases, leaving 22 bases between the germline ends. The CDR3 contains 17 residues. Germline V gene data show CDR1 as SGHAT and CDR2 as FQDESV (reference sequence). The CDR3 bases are TGTGCCAGCAGCTCATGGGGCGGGACAGAGAAAAACTACGAGCAGTACTTC. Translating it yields CASSSWGGTEKNYEQYF.

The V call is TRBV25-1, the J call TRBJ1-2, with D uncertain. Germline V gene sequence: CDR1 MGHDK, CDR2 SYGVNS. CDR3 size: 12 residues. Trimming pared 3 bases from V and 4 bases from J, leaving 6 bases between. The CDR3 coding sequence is TGTGCCAGCAGTGATCTGGTCTATGGCTACACCTTC. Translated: CASSDLVYGYTF.

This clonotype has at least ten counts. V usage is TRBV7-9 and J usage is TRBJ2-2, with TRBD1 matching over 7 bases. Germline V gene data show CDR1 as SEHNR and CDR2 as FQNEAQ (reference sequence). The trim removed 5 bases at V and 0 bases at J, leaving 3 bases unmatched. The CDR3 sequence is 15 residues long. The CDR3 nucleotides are TGTGCCAGCAGCAAAGGGACAGCGAACACCGGGGAGCTGTTTTTT. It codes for CASSKGTANTGELFF.

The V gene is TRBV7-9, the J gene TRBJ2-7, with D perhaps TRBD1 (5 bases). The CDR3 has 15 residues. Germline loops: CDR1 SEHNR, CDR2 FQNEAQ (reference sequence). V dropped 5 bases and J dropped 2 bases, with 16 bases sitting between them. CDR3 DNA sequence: TGTGCCAGCAGCATTACCTTCGACAGAGCCTACGAGCAGTACTTC. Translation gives CASSITFDRAYEQYF. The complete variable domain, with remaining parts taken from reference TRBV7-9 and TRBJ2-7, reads DTGVSQNPRHKITKRGQNVTFRCDPISEHNRLYWYRQTLGQGPEFLTYFQNEAQLEKSRLLSDRFSAERPKGSFSTLEIQRTEQGDSAMYLCASSITFDRAYEQYFGPGTRLTVT.

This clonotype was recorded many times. The CDR3 here is CASSPSGTNNIRTEAFF. CDR3 DNA: TGTGCCAGCTCACCTTCCGGGACAAACAACATTAGAACTGAAGCTTTCTTT. The gene calls are TRBV18 and TRBJ1-1, with D possibly being TRBD1 (6 bases). CDR3 length: 17 residues. Germline CDR1 KGHSH, CDR2 LQKENI. V gave up 3 bases and J gave up 5 bases, with 22 bases separating them.

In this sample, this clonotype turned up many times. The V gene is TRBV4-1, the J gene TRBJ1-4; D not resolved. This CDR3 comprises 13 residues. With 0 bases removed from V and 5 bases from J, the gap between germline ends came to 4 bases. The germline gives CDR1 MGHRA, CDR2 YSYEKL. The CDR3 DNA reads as TGCGCCAGCAGCCAAGAAGGGAATGAAAAACTGTTTTTT. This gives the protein CASSQEGNEKLFF.

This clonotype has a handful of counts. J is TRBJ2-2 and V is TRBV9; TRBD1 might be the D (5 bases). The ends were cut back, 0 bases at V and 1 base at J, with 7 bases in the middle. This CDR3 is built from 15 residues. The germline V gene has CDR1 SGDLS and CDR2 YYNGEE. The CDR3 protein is CASSVAGMNTGELFF. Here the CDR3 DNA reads TGTGCCAGCAGCGTAGCAGGGATGAACACCGGGGAGCTGTTTTTT.

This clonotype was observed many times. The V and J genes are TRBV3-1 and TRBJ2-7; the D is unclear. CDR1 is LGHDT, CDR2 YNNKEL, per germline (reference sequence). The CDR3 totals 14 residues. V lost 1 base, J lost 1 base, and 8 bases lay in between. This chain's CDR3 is CASSQGDGSYEQYF. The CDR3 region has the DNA TGTGCCAGCAGCCAAGGTGATGGGTCCTACGAGCAGTACTTC.

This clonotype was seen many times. The CDR3 DNA follows: TGTGCCAGGAGTACTCGAGGGACTAGCGGAGAACTCCGGGAGACCCAGTACTTC. Translating it yields CARSTRGTSGELRETQYF. V is TRBV6-7 and J is TRBJ2-5; TRBD2 aligns across 11 bases. TRBV6-7 is an open reading frame whose function is uncertain. The CDR3 spans 18 residues. V lost 9 bases, J lost 5 bases, and 20 bases stayed unmatched.

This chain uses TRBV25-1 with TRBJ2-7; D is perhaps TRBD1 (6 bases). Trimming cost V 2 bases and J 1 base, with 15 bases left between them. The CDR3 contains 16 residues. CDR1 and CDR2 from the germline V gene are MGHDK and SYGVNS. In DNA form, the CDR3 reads TGTGCCAGCAGTGAAACCCGACAGGCCGAATCCTACGAGCAGTACTTC. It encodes CASSETRQAESYEQYF.

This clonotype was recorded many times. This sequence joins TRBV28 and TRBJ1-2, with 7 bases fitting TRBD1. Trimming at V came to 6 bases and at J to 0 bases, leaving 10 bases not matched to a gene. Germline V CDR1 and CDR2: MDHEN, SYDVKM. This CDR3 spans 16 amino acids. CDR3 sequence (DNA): TGTGCCAGCAGCTCCCCGGGACAGAATACTAACTATGGCTACACCTTC. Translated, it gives CASSSPGQNTNYGYTF.

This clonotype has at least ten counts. The CDR3 is CASSSLSGAPQYF. CDR3 DNA sequence: TGTGCCAGCAGTTCCCTGTCAGGGGCACCGCAGTATTTT. The chain combines TRBV27 with TRBJ2-3; D is perhaps TRBD1 (6 bases). Trimming left V 4 bases short and J 10 bases short, with 15 bases between. The CDR3 consists of 13 residues. Germline V gene sequence: CDR1 MNHEY, CDR2 SMNVEV (reference sequence).

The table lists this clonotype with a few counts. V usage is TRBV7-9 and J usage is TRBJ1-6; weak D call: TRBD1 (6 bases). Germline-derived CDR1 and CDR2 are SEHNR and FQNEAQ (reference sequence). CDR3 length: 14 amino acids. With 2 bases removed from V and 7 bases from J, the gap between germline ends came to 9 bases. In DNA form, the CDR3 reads TGTGCCAGCAGCTTACAGGGGCTGAATTCACCCCTCCACTTT. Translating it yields CASSLQGLNSPLHF.

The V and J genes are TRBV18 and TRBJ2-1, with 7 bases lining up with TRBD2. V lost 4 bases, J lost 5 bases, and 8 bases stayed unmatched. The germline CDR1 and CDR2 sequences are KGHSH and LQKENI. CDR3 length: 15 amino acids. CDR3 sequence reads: CASSQRRGVHNEQFF. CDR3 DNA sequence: TGTGCCAGCTCACAGCGTCGGGGGGTACACAATGAGCAGTTCTTC. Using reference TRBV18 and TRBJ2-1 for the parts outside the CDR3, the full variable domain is NAGVMQNPRHLVRRRGQEARLRCSPMKGHSHVYWYRQLPEEGLKFMVYLQKENIIDESGMPKERFSAEFPKEGPSILRIQQVVRGDSAAYFCASSQRRGVHNEQFFGPGTRLTVL.

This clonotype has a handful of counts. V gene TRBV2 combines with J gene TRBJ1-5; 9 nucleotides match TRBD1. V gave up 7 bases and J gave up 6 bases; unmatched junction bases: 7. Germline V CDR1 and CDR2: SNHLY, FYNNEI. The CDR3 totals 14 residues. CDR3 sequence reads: CASKDRGSSQPQHF. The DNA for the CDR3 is TGTGCCAGCAAGGACAGGGGATCGAGTCAGCCCCAGCATTTT.

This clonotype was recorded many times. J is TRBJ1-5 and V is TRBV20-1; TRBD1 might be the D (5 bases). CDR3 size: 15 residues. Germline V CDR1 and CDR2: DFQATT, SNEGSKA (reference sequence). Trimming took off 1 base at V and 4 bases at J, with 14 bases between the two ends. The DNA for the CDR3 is TGCAGTGCTAGAGTCGATGGGGGTGGAAATCAGCCCCAGCATTTT. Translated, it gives CSARVDGGGNQPQHF.

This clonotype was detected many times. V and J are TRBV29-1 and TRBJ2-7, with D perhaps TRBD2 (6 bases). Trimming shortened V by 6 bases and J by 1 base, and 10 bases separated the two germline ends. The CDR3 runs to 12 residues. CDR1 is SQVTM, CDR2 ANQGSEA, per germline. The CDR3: CSVGDSSYEQYF. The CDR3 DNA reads TGCAGCGTGGGGGACTCATCCTACGAGCAGTACTTC.

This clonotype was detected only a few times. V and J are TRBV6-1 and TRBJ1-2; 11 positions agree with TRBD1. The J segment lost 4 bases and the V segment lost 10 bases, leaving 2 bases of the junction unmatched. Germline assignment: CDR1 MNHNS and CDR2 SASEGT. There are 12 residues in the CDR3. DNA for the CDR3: TGTGCCACCGGGACAGGGGGCTATGGCTACACCTTC. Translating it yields CATGTGGYGYTF.